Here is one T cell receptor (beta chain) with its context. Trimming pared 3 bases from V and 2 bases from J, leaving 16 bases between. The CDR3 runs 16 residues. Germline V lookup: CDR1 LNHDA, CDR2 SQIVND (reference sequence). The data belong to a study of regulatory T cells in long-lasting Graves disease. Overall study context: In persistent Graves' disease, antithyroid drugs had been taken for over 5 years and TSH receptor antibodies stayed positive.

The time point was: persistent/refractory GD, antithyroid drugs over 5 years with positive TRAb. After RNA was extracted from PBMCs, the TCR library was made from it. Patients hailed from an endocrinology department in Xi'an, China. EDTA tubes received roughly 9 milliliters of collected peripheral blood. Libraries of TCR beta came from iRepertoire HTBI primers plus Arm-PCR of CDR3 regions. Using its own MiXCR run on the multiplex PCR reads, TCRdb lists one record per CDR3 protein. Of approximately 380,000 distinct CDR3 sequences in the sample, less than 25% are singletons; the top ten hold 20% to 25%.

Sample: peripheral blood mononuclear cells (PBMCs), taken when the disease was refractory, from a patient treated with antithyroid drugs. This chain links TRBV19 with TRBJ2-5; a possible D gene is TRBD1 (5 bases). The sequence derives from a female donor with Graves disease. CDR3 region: CASSILVVTGQETQYF. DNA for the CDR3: TGTGCCAGTAGTATCCTAGTCGTTACAGGACAAGAGACCCAGTACTTC.